Presented here are 24 T cell receptor beta chains from one specimen sequenced in a study of T-cell memory formation after mild COVID-19 (dated by TCRdb to the early 2020s). Library preparation was by 5' RACE. The data were produced on an Illumina NovaSeq 6000. TCRdb itself trimmed the public reads at Q25 with fastp, ran MiXCR and retained productive beta chains. Each CDR3 protein gets just one entry, which takes the most common genes and DNA from the rows behind it. The sample table shows some 440,000 distinct CDR3 sequences, and around 25% are seen once. Of the sample, under 15% is held by the ten largest clones. Sequenced material: PBMCs or a T cell subset sorted from them (not recorded which). Receptor source: an adult woman who had mild COVID-19 (a few samples of this study predate the infection). The sample titles of this study are shuffled in the database, so cell type and time point are left out; the donor was told from shared clones.

This clonotype was picked up a small number of times. The V gene is TRBV30, the J gene TRBJ2-2; 11 bases are shared with TRBD2. Germline assignment: CDR1 GTSNPN and CDR2 SVGIG (reference sequence). The CDR3 length is 16 residues. Germline trimming cut 2 bases from V and 5 bases from J; bases unmatched to any gene: 7. Written as DNA, the CDR3 is TGTGCCTGGAGTACTCTAGCGGGAGGAAGGACCGGGGAGCTGTTTTTT. This sequence encodes CAWSTLAGGRTGELFF.

V is TRBV5-1 and J is TRBJ2-7; D not certain. This CDR3 has 14 amino acids. Germline V CDR1 and CDR2: SGHRS, YFSETQ. Trimming cost V 3 bases and J 2 bases, with 12 bases left between them. CDR3 amino acids: CASSSPNTPYEQYF. CDR3 coding DNA: TGCGCCAGCAGCTCCCCAAACACCCCCTACGAGCAGTACTTC.

This clonotype has more than one count but fewer than ten. The V call is TRBV6-5, the J call TRBJ2-7; 7 nucleotides line up with TRBD2. In germline, CDR1 is MNHEY, CDR2 SVGAGI. The ends lost 0 bases at V and 2 bases at J; junction bases unmatched: 4. CDR3 length: 15 amino acids. Here the CDR3 reads CASSYSSGGTYEQYF. The CDR3 nucleotides read TGTGCCAGCAGTTACTCGTCGGGAGGAACCTACGAGCAGTACTTC.

The chain employs TRBV19 and TRBJ2-1; the D is unclear. Germline V gene lookup returns CDR1 LNHDA and CDR2 SQIVND (reference sequence). The CDR3 is 13 amino acids. V was trimmed by 3 bases and J by 14 bases, leaving 17 bases between them. The CDR3 coding sequence is TGTGCCAGTAGTATCCAAGGTCGAAGAGAAGAGTTCTTC. Translation gives CASSIQGRREEFF.

This clonotype was observed a few times. The V and J genes are TRBV11-2 and TRBJ1-2; TRBD1 is a possible D gene (5 bases). Germline CDR1 and CDR2: SGHAT and FQNNGV. Trimming shortened V by 0 bases and J by 0 bases, and 14 bases separated the two germline ends. The CDR3 loop spans 17 amino acids. CDR3 protein: CASSLEGVGRANYGYTF. The DNA of the CDR3 is TGTGCCAGCAGCTTAGAGGGGGTTGGCAGAGCTAACTATGGCTACACCTTC.

This clonotype appeared a few times. DNA for the CDR3: TGCAGTGCTAGAGATCTCCAGGACCCCCAAGAGACCCAGTACTTC. Residues: CSARDLQDPQETQYF. The chain links TRBV20-1 to TRBJ2-5; D unclear. V lost 0 bases to trimming and J lost 1 base, with 12 bases between them. Germline CDR1 and CDR2: DFQATT and SNEGSKA (reference sequence). This CDR3 is 15 amino acids long.

V usage is TRBV12-3 or TRBV12-4 and J usage is TRBJ1-1, with D maybe TRBD1 (5 bases). The V and J ends lost 5 bases and 10 bases respectively, with 11 bases between them. This CDR3 contains 11 residues. The CDR3 protein is CASSNDQGAFF. DNA of the CDR3: TGTGCCAGCAGTAACGACCAGGGAGCTTTCTTT.

CDR3 bases: TGCGCCAGCAGCTGGGTCGGGACAGGCTACATGAACACTGAAGCTTTCTTT. This codes for CASSWVGTGYMNTEAFF. This rearrangement joins TRBV5-1 to TRBJ1-1, with TRBD1 matching 8 bases. Germline CDR1 reads SGHRS; CDR2 reads YFSETQ. Trimming removed 3 bases from V and 0 bases from J; junction bases left unmatched: 10. CDR3 length: 17 amino acids.

The rearrangement joins TRBV6-5 to TRBJ1-1; D not certain. The V gene lost 5 bases and the J gene lost 7 bases, with 11 bases spanning the gap. Germline V gives CDR1 MNHEY, CDR2 SVGAGI. This CDR3 is built from 12 residues. The CDR3, as DNA: TGTGCCAGCAGTCCCAATTATATTGAAGCTTTCTTT. Its protein product is CASSPNYIEAFF.

This clonotype was picked up a small number of times. The chain is built from TRBV30 and TRBJ2-1, with unresolved D. Germline lookup yields CDR1 GTSNPN and CDR2 SVGIG (reference sequence). Trimming took off 0 bases at V and 5 bases at J, with 8 bases between the two ends. There are 13 residues in the CDR3. CDR3 bases: TGTGCCTGGAGTGTATTGCTCGACAATGAGCAGTTCTTC. This gives the protein CAWSVLLDNEQFF.

This clonotype was picked up a small number of times. The chain combines TRBV5-1 with TRBJ1-5; 9 bases agree with TRBD1. The CDR3 covers 14 residues. The germline V gene has CDR1 SGHRS and CDR2 YFSETQ. J was trimmed by 6 bases and V by 5 bases; bases with no gene match: 6. CDR3 DNA sequence: TGCGCCAGCAGTACAGGGGGCGATTCTCAGCCCCAGCATTTT. Its protein is CASSTGGDSQPQHF.

V is TRBV12-3 or TRBV12-4 and J is TRBJ1-2, with 10 bases that match TRBD1. The CDR3 spans 16 residues. V lost 5 bases and J lost 3; bases outside the gene matches: 9. The CDR3 nucleotides read TGTGCCAGCAGTGCGAACGCCGGGACAGGGGACTATGGCTACACCTTC. Amino acids: CASSANAGTGDYGYTF.

The gene calls are TRBV15 and TRBJ2-4; D may be TRBD2 (5 bases). Germline CDR1 LNHNV, CDR2 YYDKDF (reference sequence). This CDR3 contains 13 residues. Trimming shortened V by 0 bases and J by 9 bases, and 9 bases separated the two germline ends. The CDR3 here is CATSRELAGIQYF. Written as DNA, the CDR3 is TGTGCCACCAGCAGAGAGCTAGCCGGCATTCAGTACTTC.

As DNA, the CDR3 is TGTGCCAGCAGAACTAGCGGGTTCGACAAAAACATTCAGTACTTC. It yields the protein CASRTSGFDKNIQYF. The chain has TRBV7-9 and TRBJ2-4; 9 bases match TRBD2. CDR3 length: 15 residues. CDR1 and CDR2 from the germline V gene are SEHNR and FQNEAQ (reference sequence). The junction had 6 bases not matched to a gene; V was cut back by 6 bases and J by 3 bases. The whole variable domain, filled in from reference TRBV7-9 and TRBJ2-4, reads DTGVSQNPRHKITKRGQNVTFRCDPISEHNRLYWYRQTLGQGPEFLTYFQNEAQLEKSRLLSDRFSAERPKGSFSTLEIQRTEQGDSAMYLCASRTSGFDKNIQYFGAGTRLSVL.

In its sample, this clonotype was seen a few times. The rearrangement links TRBV6-2 or TRBV6-3 to TRBJ2-2; no firm D call. V lost 7 bases and J lost 7, with 7 bases in between. This CDR3 has 11 amino acids. CDR1 MNHEY and CDR2 SVGEGT come from the germline V gene. CDR3 loop: CASNIHGELFF. Written as DNA, the CDR3 is TGTGCCAGCAACATCCACGGGGAGCTGTTTTTT.

The chain links TRBV20-1 to TRBJ2-5; TRBD2 aligns across 7 bases. The CDR3 extends over 13 amino acids. The germline gives CDR1 DFQATT, CDR2 SNEGSKA (reference sequence). The V segment lost 4 bases and the J segment 5 bases; nucleotides outside the gene matches: 7. CDR3 amino acids: CSATSGAGETQYF. The CDR3 DNA reads as TGCAGTGCTACCAGCGGGGCCGGGGAGACCCAGTACTTC.

J is TRBJ1-5 and V is TRBV3-1; 7 bases are shared with TRBD1. V lost 4 bases, J lost 4 bases, and 4 bases stayed unmatched. This CDR3 has 14 residues. Germline assignment: CDR1 LGHDT and CDR2 YNNKEL (reference sequence). The CDR3 nucleotides read TGTGCCAGCAGCCCGACAGGGTGGAATCAGCCCCAGCATTTT. It is translated as CASSPTGWNQPQHF. Drawing the rest from reference TRBV3-1 and TRBJ1-5, the complete variable domain is DTAVSQTPKYLVTQMGNDKSIKCEQNLGHDTMYWYKQDSKKFLKIMFSYNNKELIINETVPNRFSPKSPDKAHLNLHINSLELGDSAVYFCASSPTGWNQPQHFGDGTRLSIL.

The chain recombines TRBV19 with TRBJ2-2, with TRBD1 matching over 8 bases. CDR3 length: 16 amino acids. J lost 4 bases, V lost 9 bases, and 13 bases had no gene match. Germline CDR1 LNHDA, CDR2 SQIVND (reference sequence). The CDR3 DNA follows: TGTGCCAGCCTACTTCAGGGGGCAGGGACCACCGGGGAGCTGTTTTTT. This encodes CASLLQGAGTTGELFF.

The chain combines TRBV20-1 with TRBJ2-1; tentatively, D is TRBD1 or TRBD2 (5 bases each). CDR1 is DFQATT, CDR2 SNEGSKA, per germline (reference sequence). Trimming cost V 3 bases and J 6 bases, with 9 bases left between them. The length of the CDR3 is 12 residues. This CDR3 is CSARGTANEQFF. In DNA form, the CDR3 reads TGCAGTGCTAGGGGGACGGCCAATGAGCAGTTCTTC.

J is TRBJ2-7 and V is TRBV11-2; TRBD1 or TRBD2 may be the D gene (6 bases each). CDR3 size: 14 residues. V lost 1 base, J lost 3 bases, and 10 bases lay in between. CDR1 is SGHAT and CDR2 is FQNNGV in the germline V gene. The CDR3 loop reads CASSLVEGVYEQYF. For the CDR3, the DNA is TGTGCCAGCAGCTTAGTGGAGGGGGTCTACGAGCAGTACTTC. Complete variable domain (other parts from reference TRBV11-2 and TRBJ2-7): EAGVAQSPRYKIIEKRQSVAFWCNPISGHATLYWYQQILGQGPKLLIQFQNNGVVDDSQLPKDRFSAERLKGVDSTLKIQPAKLEDSAVYLCASSLVEGVYEQYFGPGTRLTVT.

Only a few counts were recorded for this clonotype. The chain carries TRBV5-1 and TRBJ1-2; possible D gene TRBD1, 5 bases. The V and J ends lost 7 bases and 1 base respectively, with 14 bases between them. Germline V gene lookup returns CDR1 SGHRS and CDR2 YFSETQ. CDR3 length: 14 residues. CDR3 loop: CASGPGTVNYGYTF. The CDR3 nucleotides are TGCGCCAGCGGACCCGGGACGGTTAACTATGGCTACACCTTC.

This chain joins TRBV30 and TRBJ2-2; tentatively, D is TRBD2 (5 bases). With 0 bases removed from V and 3 bases from J, the gap between germline ends came to 11 bases. This CDR3 is built from 15 residues. CDR1 is GTSNPN, CDR2 SVGIG, per germline (reference sequence). CDR3 sequence reads: CAWSVYGIDTGELFF. CDR3 nucleotide sequence: TGTGCCTGGAGTGTATACGGGATCGACACCGGGGAGCTGTTTTTT.

This chain joins TRBV4-2 and TRBJ1-1, with a weak D call TRBD1 (5 bases). V lost 2 bases to trimming and J lost 1 base, with 11 bases between them. Germline lookup yields CDR1 LGHNA and CDR2 YNFKEQ. CDR3 length: 15 amino acids. CDR3 sequence: CASSQLGPKNTEAFF. The CDR3 nucleotides are TGTGCCAGCAGCCAATTGGGACCGAAGAACACTGAAGCTTTCTTT.

The chain has TRBV11-2 and TRBJ2-7, with D maybe TRBD1 (6 bases). The CDR3 spans 14 residues. V lost 5 bases and J lost 2, with 13 bases in between. Germline V lookup: CDR1 SGHAT, CDR2 FQNNGV. The CDR3 nucleotides read TGTGCCAGCAGCGCTGCCGGGACACCCTACGAGCAGTACTTC. It codes for CASSAAGTPYEQYF.